These 19 T cell receptor beta chains were sequenced from one sample in a study of T cell changes during pregnancy in multiple sclerosis. Measured with immunoSEQ multiplex PCR; TCRdb has only the in-frame clones, and not every one. The sample has 30,000 to 45,000 clones; roughly 90% are singletons. The source was CD8+ T cells from peripheral blood mononuclear cells, collected before pregnancy. Every receptor here comes from a female donor with multiple sclerosis, enrolled in a pregnancy study.

The chain joins TRBV2 to TRBJ2-7, with 7 bases fitting TRBD1. This CDR3 is 14 amino acids long. V was clipped by 6 bases and J by 5 bases; unmatched bases: 10. Germline V gives CDR1 SNHLY, CDR2 FYNNEI. The CDR3 sequence: CASSQTGFAHEQYF. The CDR3 DNA is TGTGCCAGCAGCCAGACAGGGTTCGCCCACGAGCAGTACTTC.

The DNA of the CDR3 is TGCAGCCTAGGACAGGGCCAAAACACTGAAGCTTTCTTT. Amino acid sequence: CSLGQGQNTEAFF. This chain uses TRBV29-1 with TRBJ1-1; TRBD1 matches at 8 bases. The CDR3 length is 13 residues. Unmatched junction bases numbered 7, after V lost 8 bases and J lost 2 bases. Per the germline V gene, CDR1 is SQVTM and CDR2 is ANQGSEA.

V and J are TRBV9 and TRBJ2-1; D is perhaps TRBD2 (6 bases). The V and J ends lost 0 bases and 7 bases respectively, with 8 bases between them. The CDR3 contains 13 residues. Germline V gives CDR1 SGDLS, CDR2 YYNGEE. CDR3 sequence: CASSVGGGNEQFF. Written as DNA, the CDR3 is TGTGCCAGCAGCGTAGGTGGGGGGAATGAGCAGTTCTTC.

J is TRBJ2-1 and V is TRBV2; 7 bases are a match to TRBD2. After removal of 6 bases from V and 8 bases from J, the junction contained 7 bases not matched to a gene. Germline V gene data show CDR1 as SNHLY and CDR2 as FYNNEI. This CDR3 has 13 residues. CDR3 in DNA: TGTGCCAGCAGAGGTGGGACTACCCATGAGCAGTTCTTC. Its translation is CASRGGTTHEQFF.

The rearrangement uses TRBV28 and TRBJ2-3; D is tentatively TRBD1 or TRBD2 (7 bases each). Germline assignment: CDR1 MDHEN and CDR2 SYDVKM. The CDR3 contains 13 residues. V was shortened by 10 bases and J by 5 bases, with 16 bases between the two germline ends. The CDR3 sequence: CATRGGPRDTQYF. The CDR3 nucleotides read TGTGCCACCAGGGGGGGGCCCAGAGATACGCAGTATTTT. The full variable domain, in which reference TRBV28 and TRBJ2-3 provide the parts outside the CDR3, is DVKVTQSSRYLVKRTGEKVFLECVQDMDHENMFWYRQDPGLGLRLIYFSYDVKMKEKGDIPEGYSVSREKKERFSLILESASTNQTSMYLCATRGGPRDTQYFGPGTRLTVL.

This clone came up once. The chain has TRBV9 and TRBJ1-2; TRBD1 might be the D (6 bases). Germline lookup yields CDR1 SGDLS and CDR2 YYNGEE. The CDR3 sequence is 16 residues long. V was pared by 0 bases and J by 3 bases, with 15 bases between. The CDR3 DNA is TGTGCCAGCAGCGTAGAGGGGGGGGAATGGCACTATGGCTACACCTTC. Encoded protein: CASSVEGGEWHYGYTF.

The V and J genes are TRBV9 and TRBJ1-1, with 10 bases matching TRBD1. In germline, CDR1 is SGDLS, CDR2 YYNGEE. CDR3 length equals 14 residues. Losses at the gene ends were 4 bases for V and 4 bases for J; bases not matched to a gene: 4. The CDR3 is CASSSGQGSTEAFF. CDR3 nucleotides: TGTGCCAGCAGCTCGGGACAGGGGTCCACTGAAGCTTTCTTT.

This sequence joins TRBV7-7 and TRBJ1-3, with a weak D call TRBD1 (5 bases). CDR1 and CDR2 (germline): SSHAT, FNYEAQ (reference sequence). V gave up 6 bases and J gave up 2 bases, with 26 bases separating them. This CDR3 comprises 19 residues. The CDR3 is CASRLGEGRHLGAGNTIYF. The CDR3, as DNA: TGTGCCAGCAGGCTAGGGGAGGGGCGCCACTTGGGAGCTGGAAACACCATATATTTT.

This chain uses TRBV9 with TRBJ2-3; TRBD2 agrees at 7 bases. The CDR3 has 19 amino acids. With V trimmed by 3 bases and J by 2 bases, 18 bases remained unmatched. The germline V gene encodes CDR1 SGDLS and CDR2 YYNGEE. The CDR3 coding sequence is TGTGCCAGCAGCGCCAGGACCCTATTCACTAGCGACCTCACAGATACGCAGTATTTT. Its protein is CASSARTLFTSDLTDTQYF.

The gene calls are TRBV6-1 and TRBJ2-7; D is uncertain. The V end was cut by 2 bases, the J end by 3 bases, with 14 bases between. From germline, CDR1 is MNHNS and CDR2 SASEGT. The length of the CDR3 is 15 residues. CDR3 DNA sequence: TGTGCCAGCAGTGAACCTATTGACTCCTTCTACGAGCAGTACTTC. Amino acids: CASSEPIDSFYEQYF.

A few counts support this clone. The chain couples TRBV2 to TRBJ1-1, with 7 bases lining up with TRBD1. V was pared by 11 bases and J by 4 bases, with 4 bases of the junction left unmatched. Germline values: CDR1 SNHLY, CDR2 FYNNEI. The CDR3 has 11 residues. CDR3 in DNA: TGTGCCTCCAGGGGGGCCACTGAAGCTTTCTTT. It encodes CASRGATEAFF.

This clone was counted once. The chain couples TRBV9 to TRBJ2-3; the match to TRBD2 covers 8 bases. Germline values: CDR1 SGDLS, CDR2 YYNGEE. The CDR3 has 16 residues. V trimming: 2 bases; J trimming: 2 bases; junction bases outside the gene matches: 7. The CDR3, as DNA: TGTGCCAGCAGCGTGGCGGGGGGTCAGAACACAGATACGCAGTATTTT. Its translation: CASSVAGGQNTDTQYF.

The chain recombines TRBV7-9 with TRBJ2-3, with 8 bases lining up with TRBD2. The CDR3 is 16 amino acids. Germline CDR1 and CDR2: SEHNR and FQNEAQ (reference sequence). The junction had 8 bases not matched to a gene; V was cut back by 2 bases and J by 4 bases. CDR3 nucleotide sequence: TGTGCCAGCAGCTTACCCATTAGCGGGGACCCAGATACGCAGTATTTT. Residues: CASSLPISGDPDTQYF.

The gene calls are TRBV9 and TRBJ1-1; D may be TRBD1 (6 bases). The CDR3 sequence is 14 residues long. Trimming left V 3 bases short and J 4 bases short, with 13 bases between. Germline V lookup: CDR1 SGDLS, CDR2 YYNGEE. The CDR3 DNA reads as TGTGCCAGCAGCGAAACAGGGACCGGCACTGAAGCTTTCTTT. It codes for CASSETGTGTEAFF.

This clone was counted once. The junction and the germline gene differ at one end; a read error may be behind it. V is TRBV19 and J is TRBJ2-7; 8 nucleotides align to TRBD1. This CDR3 is 14 amino acids long. The germline CDR1 and CDR2 sequences are LNHDA and SQIVND (reference sequence). CDR3 sequence reads: CASSYGQGSSEQYF. The CDR3 DNA reads TGTGCCAGTAGTTACGGACAGGGATCCTCCGAGCAGTACTTC.

This chain joins TRBV2 and TRBJ1-2, with 9 positions matching TRBD1. This CDR3 region has 14 residues. Trimming removed 10 bases from V and 5 bases from J; junction bases left unmatched: 11. Germline-derived CDR1 and CDR2 are SNHLY and FYNNEI. Here the CDR3 reads CAILRDRDEYGYTF. The CDR3 DNA is TGTGCCATCCTTCGGGACAGGGACGAGTATGGCTACACCTTC. Supplemented by reference TRBV2 and TRBJ1-2, the full variable domain reads EPEVTQTPSHQVTQMGQEVILRCVPISNHLYFYWYRQILGQKVEFLVSFYNNEISEKSEIFDDQFSVERPDGSNFTLKIRSTKLEDSAMYFCAILRDRDEYGYTFGSGTRLTVV.

As concerns this clone: A much larger clone is a single base away; this may be a read error. The same CDR3 also results from other DNA sequences found in this sample. The V gene is TRBV19, the J gene TRBJ2-6; 10 nucleotides line up with TRBD1. The CDR3 has 16 amino acids. Germline values: CDR1 LNHDA, CDR2 SQIVND (reference sequence). The CDR3 bases are TGTGCTAGTAGTGGGACAGGGGCGTCCGGGGCCAACGTCCTGACTTTC. It specifies CASSGTGASGANVLTF.

The chain is built from TRBV7-2 and TRBJ2-1, with TRBD2 identical over 12 bases. There are 18 residues in the CDR3. The germline V gene encodes CDR1 SGHTA and CDR2 FQGNSA. The trim removed 3 bases at V and 0 bases at J, leaving 6 bases unmatched. CDR3 amino acids: CASSFRTSGASSYNEQFF. The CDR3, as DNA: TGTGCCAGCAGCTTCCGGACTAGCGGGGCTAGCTCCTACAATGAGCAGTTCTTC.

The gene calls are TRBV27 and TRBJ2-5; 7 bases match TRBD2. CDR3 size: 16 residues. The V and J ends lost 2 bases and 2 bases, in that order; junction bases with no gene match: 8. CDR1 and CDR2 from the germline V gene are MNHEY and SMNVEV (reference sequence). In DNA form, the CDR3 reads TGTGCCAGCAGTTTACGGGGAGGGTGGGAGCAAGAGACCCAGTACTTC. It translates to CASSLRGGWEQETQYF.